One sample yielded the 17 T cell receptor beta chains listed below, sequenced in a study of cytomegalovirus exposure and HLA in healthy donors. Primers: 60 Vbeta forward and 13 Jbeta reverse. The data were produced by immunoSEQ multiplex PCR, yet TCRdb's version contains in-frame clones alone and is incomplete. The sample includes around 200,000 clones, roughly 80% of them seen just once. What was sequenced was PBMCs. Receptor source: a man in his fifties in good health and CMV-seronegative.

Worth noting for this clone: Other DNA variants within this sample encode the same CDR3. The gene calls are TRBV5-1 and TRBJ2-1; D may be TRBD2 (7 bases). Germline-derived CDR1 and CDR2 are SGHRS and YFSETQ. The CDR3 loop spans 15 amino acids. V lost 0 bases to trimming and J lost 8 bases, with 15 bases between them. CDR3 in amino acids: CASSLGWGGADEQFF. The CDR3 DNA reads as TGCGCCAGCAGCTTGGGTTGGGGGGGCGCAGATGAGCAGTTCTTC.

This chain uses TRBV7-2 with TRBJ1-3, with TRBD1 as a possible D gene (6 bases). Trimming shortened V by 3 bases and J by 0 bases, and 9 bases separated the two germline ends. The CDR3 has 15 amino acids. Germline values: CDR1 SGHTA, CDR2 FQGNSA. CDR3 loop: CASSLGATSGNTIYF. The CDR3 DNA reads TGTGCCAGCAGCTTGGGGGCTACCTCTGGAAACACCATATATTTT.

The gene calls are TRBV10-3 and TRBJ1-1; the match to TRBD1 covers 7 bases. J was trimmed by 8 bases and V by 0 bases; bases with no gene match: 3. Germline V gives CDR1 ENHRY, CDR2 SYGVKD. The CDR3 loop spans 13 amino acids. CDR3 loop: CAISESQGKEAFF. CDR3 bases: TGTGCCATCAGTGAGTCACAGGGGAAGGAAGCTTTCTTT.

The chain couples TRBV14 to TRBJ1-5; D gene unclear. The ends were cut back, 0 bases at V and 5 bases at J, with 5 bases in the middle. CDR1 is SGHDN, CDR2 FVKESK, per germline. The CDR3 consists of 13 residues. CDR3 sequence reads: CASSQDSDQPQHF. For the CDR3, the DNA is TGTGCCAGCAGCCAAGACTCAGATCAGCCCCAGCATTTT.

This clone was recorded once. The chain uses TRBV18 and TRBJ2-5, with TRBD1 matching 8 bases. Per germline, CDR1 KGHSH and CDR2 LQKENI. After removal of 4 bases from V and 3 bases from J, the junction contained 4 bases not matched to a gene. There are 14 residues in the CDR3. The CDR3 DNA follows: TGTGCCAGCTCACTGGACAGGGCCGAAGAGACCCAGTACTTC. This translates into CASSLDRAEETQYF.

The chain combines TRBV7-2 with TRBJ2-7; 11 bases are shared with TRBD2. Germline lookup yields CDR1 SGHTA and CDR2 FQGNSA. This CDR3 contains 16 residues. Trimming took 2 bases from V and 2 from J; bases not matched to a gene: 5. The CDR3 region has the DNA TGTGCCAGCAGCTTAAGCCGACTAGCGGGGACCTACGAGCAGTACTTC. Protein product: CASSLSRLAGTYEQYF.

This clone was seen just once. The gene calls are TRBV7-6 and TRBJ2-1, with 10 bases that match TRBD2. This CDR3 comprises 17 residues. V trimming: 0 bases; J trimming: 6 bases; junction bases outside the gene matches: 8. Germline values: CDR1 SGHVS, CDR2 FNYEAQ. The CDR3: CASSLAPTSGVGNEQFF. CDR3 sequence (DNA): TGTGCCAGCAGCTTAGCGCCCACTAGCGGGGTTGGCAATGAGCAGTTCTTC.

The sample holds one count of this clone. The chain recombines TRBV7-2 with TRBJ2-2; D not resolved. Germline V CDR1 and CDR2: SGHTA, FQGNSA. V lost 7 bases and J 6 bases, leaving 6 bases between the germline ends. This CDR3 is built from 11 residues. CDR3 DNA: TGTGCCAGCACCATAGCCGGGGAGCTGTTTTTT. It specifies CASTIAGELFF.

This clone was recorded a few times. The chain carries TRBV7-9 and TRBJ2-7, with TRBD1 matching 9 bases. Germline V gene data show CDR1 as SEHNR and CDR2 as FQNEAQ (reference sequence). This CDR3 spans 16 amino acids. V was clipped by 3 bases and J by 4 bases; unmatched bases: 10. DNA for the CDR3: TGTGCCAGCAGCTTTCCATCCGGGACAGGGCGATACGAGCAGTACTTC. This translates into CASSFPSGTGRYEQYF.

This chain joins TRBV9 and TRBJ2-5; 9 bases fit TRBD1. In germline, CDR1 is SGDLS, CDR2 YYNGEE. The CDR3 extends over 18 amino acids. Trimming took 2 bases from V and 2 from J; bases not matched to a gene: 13. CDR3 nucleotide sequence: TGTGCCAGCAGCGTCGGACAGGGGACTTCGGGGGAACAAGAGACCCAGTACTTC. Amino acids: CASSVGQGTSGEQETQYF.

The V gene is TRBV7-2, the J gene TRBJ2-2; perhaps TRBD2 as D (5 bases). The V and J ends lost 2 bases and 6 bases respectively, with 13 bases between them. The germline V gene encodes CDR1 SGHTA and CDR2 FQGNSA. The length of the CDR3 is 15 residues. CDR3 nucleotides: TGTGCCAGCAGCTTATCCGGGGAAAGGGCCGGGGAGCTGTTTTTT. This gives the protein CASSLSGERAGELFF.

This chain uses TRBV30 with TRBJ2-1, with 10 bases aligning to TRBD1. This CDR3 region has 14 residues. Unmatched junction bases numbered 8, after V lost 5 bases and J lost 7 bases. Germline values: CDR1 GTSNPN, CDR2 SVGIG (reference sequence). The CDR3 sequence: CAWGMGQGMNEQFF. For the CDR3, the DNA is TGTGCCTGGGGAATGGGACAGGGGATGAATGAGCAGTTCTTC.

The chain couples TRBV5-1 to TRBJ2-7; perhaps TRBD1 as D (6 bases). V lost 0 bases and J lost 2, with 12 bases in between. Germline CDR1 and CDR2: SGHRS and YFSETQ. The CDR3 has 15 residues. CDR3 in DNA: TGCGCCAGCAGCTTGGGGGCAGGGGTCCCCTACGAGCAGTACTTC. It encodes CASSLGAGVPYEQYF.

In DNA, the CDR3 is TGTGCCAGCTTACTAGCGGGCTCCTACAATGAGCAGTTCTTC. Translation gives CASLLAGSYNEQFF. The chain joins TRBV2 to TRBJ2-1, with 9 bases identical to TRBD2. Looked up from germline, CDR1 is SNHLY and CDR2 is FYNNEI. The CDR3 loop spans 14 amino acids. V lost 8 bases and J lost 0; bases outside the gene matches: 2.

This clone was found once. The chain uses TRBV14 and TRBJ2-5, with TRBD1 as a possible D gene (6 bases). CDR3 length: 13 residues. Per the germline V gene, CDR1 is SGHDN and CDR2 is FVKESK. The V gene lost 4 bases and the J gene lost 4 bases, with 10 bases spanning the gap. In DNA, the CDR3 is TGTGCCAGCAGCCTCATGGGGGCAGAGACCCAGTACTTC. Translated, it gives CASSLMGAETQYF.

This clone has just a few counts. This chain uses TRBV6-5 with TRBJ2-7; TRBD1 matches at 10 bases. The CDR3 runs to 12 residues. V shed 10 bases, J shed 3 bases, and the junction held 3 bases outside the gene matches. The V gene's germline CDR1 is MNHEY and CDR2 SVGAGI. As DNA, the CDR3 is TGTGCCATTGGGACAGGGGTCTACGAGCAGTACTTC. Translation: CAIGTGVYEQYF.

The chain is built from TRBV7-9 and TRBJ1-5; weak D call: TRBD1 (6 bases). The CDR3 is made up of 14 amino acids. V lost 6 bases and J lost 2, with 11 bases in between. In germline, CDR1 is SEHNR, CDR2 FQNEAQ (reference sequence). The CDR3 region has the DNA TGTGCCAGCAGTCAAGGGGGGGGCAATCAGCCCCAGCATTTT. Its translation is CASSQGGGNQPQHF.